Following are 8 T cell receptor beta chains from one sample sequenced in a study of blood T cell repertoires in COVID-19. Data came from immunoSEQ multiplex PCR; TCRdb stores just in-frame clones and leaves some out. The sample has over 55,000 clones, about 80% seen once; the top ten hold around 10%. The sequenced material came from peripheral blood. The origin of the receptors is a man older than 75 with COVID-19, enrolled during active disease.

In nucleotides, the CDR3 is TGTGCCAGCAGCTTGGCCGCGGGGAGCACTGAAGCTTTCTTT. This codes for CASSLAAGSTEAFF. The gene calls are TRBV5-6 and TRBJ1-1; D remains unclear. V lost 0 bases and J 4 bases, leaving 10 bases between the germline ends. Germline-derived CDR1 and CDR2 are SGHDT and YYEEEE. The CDR3 totals 14 residues.

V and J are TRBV5-1 and TRBJ2-3; D is undetermined. The germline V gene encodes CDR1 SGHRS and CDR2 YFSETQ. V lost 6 bases and J 0 bases, leaving 8 bases between the germline ends. There are 13 residues in the CDR3. The CDR3 loop is CASKFRSTDTQYF. In DNA form, the CDR3 reads TGCGCCAGCAAATTCCGGAGCACAGATACGCAGTATTTT.

This chain joins TRBV4-3 and TRBJ1-6; tentatively, D is TRBD1 (6 bases). CDR1 and CDR2 (germline): LGHNA, YSLEER. The CDR3 sequence is 20 residues long. With 1 base removed from V and 0 bases from J, the gap between germline ends came to 19 bases. Here the CDR3 reads CASSQVTNGGRDSYNSPLHF. The CDR3, as DNA: TGCGCCAGCAGCCAAGTCACAAATGGGGGCAGGGACTCCTATAATTCACCCCTCCACTTT.

This clone was seen a single time. The chain links TRBV11-1 to TRBJ2-7, with 8 bases that match TRBD1. Germline V gene sequence: CDR1 SGHAT, CDR2 FQDESV (reference sequence). The CDR3 runs to 15 residues. Unmatched junction bases numbered 7, after V lost 4 bases and J lost 2 bases. CDR3 nucleotide sequence: TGTGCCAGCAGCTCGGACAGGGCTTTTACCTACGAGCAGTACTTC. It translates to CASSSDRAFTYEQYF.

Comment on this clone: Germline and junction disagree at one end, which may indicate a read error. J is TRBJ1-5 and V is TRBV28, with D tentatively TRBD1 (5 bases). This CDR3 is built from 11 residues. CDR1 is MDHEN and CDR2 is SYDVKM in the germline V gene. CDR3 amino acids: CASSDETGPTF. CDR3 DNA sequence: TGTGCCAGCAGTGATGAAACAGGCCCGACTTTT.

The rearrangement uses TRBV6-2 or TRBV6-3 and TRBJ1-1; D not resolved. V lost 5 bases and J lost 7, with 14 bases in between. From germline, CDR1 is MNHEY and CDR2 SVGEGT. There are 13 residues in the CDR3. CDR3 DNA: TGTGCCAGCAGTCCCGAACGGGGTTTTGAAGCTTTCTTT. Translation: CASSPERGFEAFF.

This clone was detected once. The rearrangement uses TRBV19 and TRBJ2-5, with TRBD2 matching 10 bases. CDR1 and CDR2 from the germline V gene are LNHDA and SQIVND (reference sequence). The CDR3 totals 14 residues. Trimming at V came to 6 bases and at J to 6 bases, leaving 7 bases not matched to a gene. The CDR3: CASRRSGRAQTQYF. The CDR3 region has the DNA TGTGCCAGTAGGAGGAGCGGGAGGGCCCAGACCCAGTACTTC.

The rearrangement uses TRBV11-3 and TRBJ1-1; TRBD1 might be the D (5 bases). This CDR3 spans 15 amino acids. The V and J ends lost 5 bases and 3 bases respectively, with 16 bases between them. Per the germline V gene, CDR1 is SGHNT and CDR2 is YENEEA. Here the CDR3 DNA reads TGTGCCAGCAGCCCTGGGAGGGGTAGGGACACTGAAGCTTTCTTT. It yields the protein CASSPGRGRDTEAFF. Drawing the rest from reference TRBV11-3 and TRBJ1-1, the complete variable domain is EAGVVQSPRYKIIEKKQPVAFWCNPISGHNTLYWYLQNLGQGPELLIRYENEEAVDDSQLPKDRFSAERLKGVDSTLKIQPAELGDSAVYLCASSPGRGRDTEAFFGQGTRLTVV.